A single sample is the source of the 8 T cell receptor beta chains below, sequenced in a study of blood T cell repertoires in COVID-19 (dated by TCRdb to about 2020). Library creation used the immunoSEQ multiplex PCR assay. Drawn from immuneACCESS, this table holds only the in-frame rearrangements with V and J called that TCRdb kept. Clones are partly lost; checked studies trace under half to an unresolved V gene and leave the rest unexplained. The sample table contains roughly 100,000 clones; only one count was recorded for around 75% of them. Approximately 15% of the sample comes from the top ten. Sequenced material: peripheral blood. The receptors here all came from a woman aged 80 or over with active or convalescent COVID-19.

The rearrangement uses TRBV30 and TRBJ1-4; D may be TRBD1 (6 bases). The CDR3 extends over 15 amino acids. Trimming cost V 0 bases and J 8 bases, with 16 bases left between them. Per germline, CDR1 GTSNPN and CDR2 SVGIG (reference sequence). The CDR3 DNA sequence: TGTGCCTGGAGTGTACTGGCAGGGGCCGGAGAAAAACTGTTTTTT. Translated, it gives CAWSVLAGAGEKLFF.

In this sample, this clone turned up once. CDR3 coding DNA: TGTGCCAGCAGCAAAGCGGAGACCAACACAGATACGCAGTATTTT. Its protein is CASSKAETNTDTQYF. This chain connects TRBV21-1 to TRBJ2-3; TRBD2 is taken as the D call from the table, unchecked against the DNA. TRBV21-1 has pseudogene status. CDR3 length: 15 amino acids.

The CDR3 region is CASSLRQATNYGYTF. The CDR3 DNA reads as TGTGCCAGCAGTCTCCGACAGGCCACTAACTATGGCTACACCTTC. The V and J genes are TRBV28 and TRBJ1-2; TRBD1 is a possible D gene (6 bases). The CDR3 covers 15 residues. Trimming cost V 5 bases and J 0 bases, with 13 bases left between them. Germline CDR1 and CDR2: MDHEN and SYDVKM.

The rearrangement links TRBV9 to TRBJ1-1; TRBD1 matches at 7 bases. V lost 2 bases to trimming and J lost 1 base; unmatched junction nucleotides: 5. Germline V gene lookup returns CDR1 SGDLS and CDR2 YYNGEE. This CDR3 has 15 amino acids. CDR3 loop: CASSVGTAWNTEAFF. In nucleotides, the CDR3 is TGTGCCAGCAGCGTGGGGACAGCTTGGAACACTGAAGCTTTCTTT.

The gene calls are TRBV7-2 and TRBJ2-7; 8 bases fit TRBD1. Germline V gives CDR1 SGHTA, CDR2 FQGNSA. This CDR3 comprises 13 residues. The V gene end was trimmed by 4 bases and the J gene end by 3 bases; junction bases not matched to a gene: 2. Here the CDR3 DNA reads TGTGCCAGCAGCTCCACAGGGGGCTACGAGCAGTACTTC. Amino acid sequence: CASSSTGGYEQYF. The whole variable domain, remainder taken from reference TRBV7-2 and TRBJ2-7, is GAGVSQSPSNKVTEKGKDVELRCDPISGHTALYWYRQSLGQGLEFLIYFQGNSAPDKSGLPSDRFSAERTGGSVSTLTIQRTQQEDSAVYLCASSSTGGYEQYFGPGTRLTVT.

This clone was recorded a few times. Written as DNA, the CDR3 is TGTGCCAGCAGTGATACTCTCCCCGGACAGGGGAGGGGATGGGCTTTCTTT. It translates to CASSDTLPGQGRGWAFF. The chain joins TRBV6-1 to TRBJ1-1; 9 positions match TRBD1. Germline CDR1 MNHNS, CDR2 SASEGT. V lost 3 bases to trimming and J lost 11 bases; unmatched junction nucleotides: 19. This CDR3 has 17 amino acids.

V gene TRBV25-1 combines with J gene TRBJ2-3; D is perhaps TRBD1 (5 bases). V shed 3 bases and J shed 2 bases, with 15 bases lying between them. Germline V gene sequence: CDR1 MGHDK, CDR2 SYGVNS. The CDR3 consists of 16 residues. The CDR3 sequence: CASSEPGHIVTDTQYF. In DNA, the CDR3 is TGTGCCAGCAGTGAGCCCGGACATATCGTCACAGATACGCAGTATTTT. Filled out from reference TRBV25-1 and TRBJ2-3, the complete variable domain reads EADIYQTPRYLVIGTGKKITLECSQTMGHDKMYWYQQDPGMELHLIHYSYGVNSTEKGDLSSESTVSRIRTEHFPLTLESARPSHTSQYLCASSEPGHIVTDTQYFGPGTRLTVL.

This clone was seen a handful of times. The CDR3 bases are TGTGCCAGCAGTGACTCAGCTAGCGGGGCCGGCTACAATGAGCAGTTCTTC. It codes for CASSDSASGAGYNEQFF. The chain links TRBV6-4 to TRBJ2-1; TRBD2 agrees at 9 bases. Trimming took 0 bases from V and 3 from J; bases not matched to a gene: 6. CDR1 is MRHNA and CDR2 is SNTAGT in the germline V gene. The CDR3 runs 17 residues.